This TCR beta chain was captured in a study of blood T cell repertoires in COVID-19. Original analysis: Amplification with reference gene primers provided the estimates of nucleated cell counts. Sequencing was performed with immunoSEQ multiplex PCR; in TCRdb, only in-frame clones are kept and a portion is missing. From that table come the V and J calls and clone size; the DNA was used to work out D and trimming. This table holds approximately 500,000 clones, 80% to 90% found once. V lost 9 bases and J 0 bases, leaving 6 bases between the germline ends. Germline CDR1 SNHLY, CDR2 FYNNEI. The CDR3 consists of 13 residues.

This clonotype was obtained from a human donor in a cohort sampled during active COVID-19. V usage is TRBV2 and J usage is TRBJ2-6; no clear D gene. Sequencing was carried out using peripheral blood. The CDR3 reads CARSGSGANVLTF. In nucleotides, the CDR3 is TGTGCCAGGTCAGGCTCTGGGGCCAACGTCCTGACTTTC.